This T cell receptor (beta chain) was recorded in a study of OX40 agonist ivuxolimab in advanced cancers. A single count supports this clone. Measured with immunoSEQ multiplex PCR; TCRdb has only the in-frame clones, and not every one. The table has some 100,000 clones, around 90% seen once. Trimming took off 7 bases at V and 0 bases at J, with 16 bases between the two ends. Germline V lookup: CDR1 GTSNPN, CDR2 SVGIG (reference sequence). The CDR3 totals 15 residues. The sequence was obtained from an adult with an advanced solid tumor such as melanoma, head and neck, liver or kidney cancer. This material consisted of CD4+ or CD8+ T cells sorted from blood, taken in a trial of the OX40 agonist ivuxolimab. The chain uses TRBV30 and TRBJ1-3; D perhaps matches TRBD1 (6 bases). In DNA, the CDR3 is TGTGCCTCTACCCCACTGGGGGCCTCTGGAAACACCATATATTTT. Encoded protein: CASTPLGASGNTIYF.